Presented here are 10 T cell receptor beta chains from one specimen sequenced in a study of regulatory T cells in long-lasting Graves disease. To make TCR beta libraries, researchers used iRepertoire HTBI primers and Arm-PCR of CDR3 regions. TCRdb independently ran MiXCR on the multiplex PCR reads; one entry per CDR3 protein. The sample includes approximately 470,000 distinct CDR3 sequences, around 15% of them seen just once. The time point is: newly diagnosed GD, antithyroid drugs for less than 3 months. There was RNA extracted from PBMCs, and the TCR library was made from it. These data also formed part of another study, on T cells in Graves' hyperthyroidism and ophthalmopathy.

The sample consisted of peripheral blood mononuclear cells (PBMCs), taken at new diagnosis, from a patient treated with antithyroid drugs. The source is a middle-aged man with Graves disease.

This clonotype was counted a few times. The rearrangement joins TRBV20-1 to TRBJ1-4, with 8 nucleotides matching TRBD1. CDR1 DFQATT and CDR2 SNEGSKA come from the germline V gene (reference sequence). After removal of 5 bases from V and 14 bases from J, the junction contained 19 bases not matched to a gene. This CDR3 is built from 15 residues. The DNA of the CDR3 is TGCAGTGCTTTTCCATCGGACAGGGCCCATGGTAGGCTGTTTTTT. The encoded protein is CSAFPSDRAHGRLFF.

In this sample, this clonotype turned up many times. J is TRBJ2-7 and V is TRBV7-9; D unresolved. Between the trimmed V and J ends, which lost 1 base and 6 bases, there was a span of 7 bases. This CDR3 is built from 12 residues. CDR1 SEHNR and CDR2 FQNEAQ come from the germline V gene (reference sequence). CDR3 region: CASSLGGREQYF. In DNA, the CDR3 is TGTGCCAGCAGCTTAGGCGGCCGCGAGCAGTACTTC. The whole variable domain, filled in from reference TRBV7-9 and TRBJ2-7, reads DTGVSQNPRHKITKRGQNVTFRCDPISEHNRLYWYRQTLGQGPEFLTYFQNEAQLEKSRLLSDRFSAERPKGSFSTLEIQRTEQGDSAMYLCASSLGGREQYFGPGTRLTVT.

The chain recombines TRBV5-1 with TRBJ1-4; 8 bases match TRBD1. V shed 3 bases, J shed 0 bases, and the junction held 4 bases outside the gene matches. The CDR3 sequence is 16 residues long. Germline loops: CDR1 SGHRS, CDR2 YFSETQ. The CDR3 DNA is TGCGCCAGCAGCTACGGACAGGGTGCAACTAATGAAAAACTGTTTTTT. Its protein is CASSYGQGATNEKLFF.

This clonotype was detected only a few times. The chain carries TRBV24-1 and TRBJ2-5; 8 bases fit TRBD2. V shed 4 bases, J shed 5 bases, and the junction held 8 bases outside the gene matches. Germline values: CDR1 KGHDR, CDR2 SFDVKD. There are 15 residues in the CDR3. The CDR3 loop is CATSDPQTSVETQYF. For the CDR3, the DNA is TGTGCCACCAGTGACCCCCAGACTAGCGTGGAGACCCAGTACTTC.

This clonotype was found many times. V and J are TRBV29-1 and TRBJ2-1, with a weak D call TRBD2 (6 bases). This CDR3 is built from 14 residues. CDR1 is SQVTM and CDR2 is ANQGSEA in the germline V gene. V lost 1 base, J lost 7 bases, and 14 bases lay in between. CDR3 sequence: CSVEGDSGTNEQFF. DNA for the CDR3: TGCAGCGTTGAAGGGGACTCTGGGACGAATGAGCAGTTCTTC.

This clonotype was seen at least ten times. V gene TRBV11-2 combines with J gene TRBJ1-1; D gene ambiguous. CDR3 size: 15 residues. V shed 4 bases and J shed 1 base, with 13 bases lying between them. The germline gives CDR1 SGHAT, CDR2 FQNNGV. The CDR3 coding sequence is TGTGCCAGCAGCTCGACGGGTTGGTCGAACACTGAAGCTTTCTTT. Protein sequence: CASSSTGWSNTEAFF.

This clonotype was counted a few times. The CDR3 here is CASSVNLADGETQYF. In DNA, the CDR3 is TGTGCCAGCAGCGTAAATCTAGCGGACGGGGAGACCCAGTACTTC. The chain is built from TRBV9 and TRBJ2-5; 7 bases align to TRBD2. Germline CDR1 reads SGDLS; CDR2 reads YYNGEE. The trim removed 1 base at V and 5 bases at J, leaving 8 bases unmatched. The CDR3 has 15 amino acids.

This clonotype was observed at least ten times. The V and J genes are TRBV28 and TRBJ1-4; weak D call: TRBD1 (5 bases). Per the germline V gene, CDR1 is MDHEN and CDR2 is SYDVKM. The CDR3 has 14 amino acids. Trimming removed 2 bases at V and 8 bases at J, with 12 bases between. Here the CDR3 reads CASSLKGWAEKLFF. The DNA for the CDR3 is TGTGCCAGCAGTTTAAAGGGGTGGGCCGAAAAACTGTTTTTT.

The gene calls are TRBV15 and TRBJ2-7, with D perhaps TRBD1 or TRBD2 (5 bases each). CDR1 is LNHNV and CDR2 is YYDKDF in the germline V gene (reference sequence). The CDR3 is 14 amino acids. V was shortened by 3 bases and J by 2 bases, with 11 bases between the two germline ends. In nucleotides, the CDR3 is TGTGCCACCAGCAGCCGGGACCGTCCCTACGAGCAGTACTTC. Protein: CATSSRDRPYEQYF.

This clonotype was counted between two and nine times. V usage is TRBV28 and J usage is TRBJ1-2; D possibly corresponds to TRBD1 (5 bases). V lost 4 bases and J lost 5, with 20 bases in between. CDR1 and CDR2 from the germline V gene are MDHEN and SYDVKM. This CDR3 contains 16 residues. The CDR3 sequence is CASSSFPRAGSYGYTF. As DNA, the CDR3 is TGTGCCAGCAGTTCTTTCCCAAGGGCAGGGAGTTATGGCTACACCTTC.